This T cell receptor (beta chain) was found in a study of human T cells and chemical hapten exposure. Study as a whole: Each patch test put 0.01% DPC on the upper back, and results were read at 6 days.

Germline V gene data show CDR1 as KGHSH and CDR2 as LQKENI. The CDR3 contains 12 residues. V was cut by 3 bases and J by 3 bases, with 5 bases left in between. As to time point: patch test 1, 2 weeks after DPC sensitization. The treatment: therapeutic diphenylcyclopropenone sensitization with weekly scalp DPC. Extraction yielded total RNA from whole blood (unfractionated). TCRdb fed the RACE reads into MiXCR, producing one record per CDR3 protein. The sample lists more than 65,000 distinct CDR3 sequences, under 13% occurring once. In this sample, this clonotype turned up many times. This clonotype was sampled from a woman aged 50 to 60 with alopecia areata. Some clones in this sample may be carry-over from other donors' samples. Sequencing used whole blood, obtained in connection with sensitization to the hapten diphenylcyclopropenone (DPC). The chain carries TRBV18 and TRBJ1-1; D might be TRBD1 (5 bases). The chain's CDR3 is CASSPGHTEAFF. The CDR3 nucleotides are TGTGCCAGCTCACCGGGGCACACTGAAGCTTTCTTT.